One sample yielded the 6 T cell receptor beta chains listed below, sequenced in a study of blood T cell repertoires in COVID-19. The repertoire was sequenced with immunoSEQ multiplex PCR; TCRdb's copy has only in-frame clones and lacks some. The sample includes more than 250,000 clones, roughly 87% of them seen just once. Sequencing input: peripheral blood. The receptors come from a man aged 50 to 60 with active or convalescent COVID-19.

The rearrangement joins TRBV19 to TRBJ2-5, with TRBD1 identical over 7 bases. The CDR3 contains 12 residues. Germline CDR1 reads LNHDA; CDR2 reads SQIVND (reference sequence). The V segment lost 5 bases and the J segment 4 bases; nucleotides outside the gene matches: 1. The DNA for the CDR3 is TGTGCCAGTAGTCACAGGGGAGAGACCCAGTACTTC. It specifies CASSHRGETQYF.

This clone was seen once. The chain has TRBV12-3 or TRBV12-4 and TRBJ2-1; D remains ambiguous. The CDR3 length is 13 residues. V was pared by 3 bases and J by 8 bases, with 11 bases between. CDR3 coding DNA: TGTGCCAGCAGTTTGTACTTGAATTATGAGCAGTTCTTC. Protein sequence: CASSLYLNYEQFF.

This chain connects TRBV28 to TRBJ1-2; D remains unclear. The germline V gene encodes CDR1 MDHEN and CDR2 SYDVKM. Trimming shortened V by 5 bases and J by 8 bases, and 18 bases separated the two germline ends. CDR3 length equals 14 residues. CDR3 region: CASSPTGVKGGYTF. The CDR3 coding sequence is TGTGCCAGCAGTCCGACCGGGGTTAAGGGAGGCTACACCTTC.

This clone was recorded a few times. V usage is TRBV30 and J usage is TRBJ1-6; no firm D call. Germline V CDR1 and CDR2: GTSNPN, SVGIG (reference sequence). This CDR3 has 14 amino acids. Trimming shortened V by 0 bases and J by 7 bases, and 10 bases separated the two germline ends. CDR3 region: CAWSVDSRNSPLHF. Here the CDR3 DNA reads TGTGCCTGGAGTGTAGACTCCCGGAATTCACCCCTCCACTTT.

This chain links TRBV4-3 with TRBJ1-3; maybe TRBD1 (6 bases). Trimming pared 8 bases from V and 1 base from J, leaving 12 bases between. The CDR3 length is 14 residues. Germline V gene sequence: CDR1 LGHNA, CDR2 YSLEER. The CDR3 coding sequence is TGCGCCAGCCGGGGCCAGGGGTCTGGAAACACCATATATTTT. Amino acid sequence: CASRGQGSGNTIYF.

This chain links TRBV11-2 with TRBJ1-1; 10 bases fit TRBD1. The V gene end was trimmed by 4 bases and the J gene end by 6 bases; junction bases not matched to a gene: 2. Germline loops: CDR1 SGHAT, CDR2 FQNNGV. The CDR3 runs to 13 residues. The DNA for the CDR3 is TGTGCCAGCAGCTCGGACAGGGGGGCTGAAGCTTTCTTT. Protein sequence: CASSSDRGAEAFF.